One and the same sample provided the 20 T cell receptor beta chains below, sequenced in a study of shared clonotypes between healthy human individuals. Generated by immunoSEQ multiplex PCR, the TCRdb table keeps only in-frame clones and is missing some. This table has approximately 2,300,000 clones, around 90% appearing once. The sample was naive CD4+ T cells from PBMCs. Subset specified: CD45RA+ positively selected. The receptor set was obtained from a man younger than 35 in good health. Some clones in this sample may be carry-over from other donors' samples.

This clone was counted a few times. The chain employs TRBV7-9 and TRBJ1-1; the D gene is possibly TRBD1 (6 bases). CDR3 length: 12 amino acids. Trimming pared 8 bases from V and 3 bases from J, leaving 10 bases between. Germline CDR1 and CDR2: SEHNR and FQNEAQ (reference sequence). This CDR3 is CASGGADTEAFF. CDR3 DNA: TGTGCCAGCGGGGGCGCGGACACTGAAGCTTTCTTT.

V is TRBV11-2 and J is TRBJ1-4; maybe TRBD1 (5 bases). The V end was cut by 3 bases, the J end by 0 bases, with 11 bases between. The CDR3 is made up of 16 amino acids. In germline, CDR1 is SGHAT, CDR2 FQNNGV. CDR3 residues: CASSLGRGATNEKLFF. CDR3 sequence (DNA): TGTGCCAGCAGCTTGGGGCGGGGGGCAACTAATGAAAAACTGTTTTTT.

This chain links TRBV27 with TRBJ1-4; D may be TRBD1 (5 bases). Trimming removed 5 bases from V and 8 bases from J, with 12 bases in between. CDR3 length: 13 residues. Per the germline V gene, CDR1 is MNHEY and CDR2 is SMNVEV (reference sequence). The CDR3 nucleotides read TGTGCCAGCAGTCACGGGGGAGGGGAAAAACTGTTTTTT. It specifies CASSHGGGEKLFF.

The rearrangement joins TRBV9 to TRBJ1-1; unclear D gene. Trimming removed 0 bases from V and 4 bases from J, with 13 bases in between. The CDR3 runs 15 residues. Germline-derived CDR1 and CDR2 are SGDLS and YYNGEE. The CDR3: CASSVAPTRGTEAFF. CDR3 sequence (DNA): TGTGCCAGCAGCGTAGCTCCCACTCGTGGCACTGAAGCTTTCTTT.

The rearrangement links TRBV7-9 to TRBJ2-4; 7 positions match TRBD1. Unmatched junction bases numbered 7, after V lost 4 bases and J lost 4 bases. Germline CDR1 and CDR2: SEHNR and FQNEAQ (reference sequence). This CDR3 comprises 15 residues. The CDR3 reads CASSYGQALKNIQYF. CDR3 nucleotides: TGTGCCAGCAGCTACGGACAGGCACTTAAAAACATTCAGTACTTC.

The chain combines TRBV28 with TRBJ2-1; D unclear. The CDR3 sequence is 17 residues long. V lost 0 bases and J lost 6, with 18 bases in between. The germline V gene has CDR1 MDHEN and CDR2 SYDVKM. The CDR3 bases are TGTGCCAGCAGTTTATGGGAGCTCCCAAAACCCAGCAATGAGCAGTTCTTC. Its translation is CASSLWELPKPSNEQFF. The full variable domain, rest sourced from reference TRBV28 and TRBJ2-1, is DVKVTQSSRYLVKRTGEKVFLECVQDMDHENMFWYRQDPGLGLRLIYFSYDVKMKEKGDIPEGYSVSREKKERFSLILESASTNQTSMYLCASSLWELPKPSNEQFFGPGTRLTVL.

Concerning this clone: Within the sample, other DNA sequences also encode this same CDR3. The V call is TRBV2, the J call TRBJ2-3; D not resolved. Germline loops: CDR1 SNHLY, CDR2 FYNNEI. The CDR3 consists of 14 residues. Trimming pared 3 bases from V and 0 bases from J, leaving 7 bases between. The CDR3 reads CASSEGLSTDTQYF. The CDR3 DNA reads TGTGCCAGCAGTGAGGGTCTCAGCACAGATACGCAGTATTTT. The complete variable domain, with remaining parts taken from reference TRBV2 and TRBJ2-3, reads EPEVTQTPSHQVTQMGQEVILRCVPISNHLYFYWYRQILGQKVEFLVSFYNNEISEKSEIFDDQFSVERPDGSNFTLKIRSTKLEDSAMYFCASSEGLSTDTQYFGPGTRLTVL.

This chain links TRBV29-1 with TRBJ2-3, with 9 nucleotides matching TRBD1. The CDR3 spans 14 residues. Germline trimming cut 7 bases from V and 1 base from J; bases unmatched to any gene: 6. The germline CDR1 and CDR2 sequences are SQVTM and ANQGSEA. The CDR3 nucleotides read TGCAGCGCGTCGGGACAGGGAGGCACAGATACGCAGTATTTT. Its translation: CSASGQGGTDTQYF.

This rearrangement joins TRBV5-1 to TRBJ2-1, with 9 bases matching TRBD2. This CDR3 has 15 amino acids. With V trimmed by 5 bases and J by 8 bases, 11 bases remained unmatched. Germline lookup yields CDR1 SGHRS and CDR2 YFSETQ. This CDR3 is CASRPGTSSLDEQFF. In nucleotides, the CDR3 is TGCGCCAGCAGGCCCGGGACTAGCTCCCTTGATGAGCAGTTCTTC.

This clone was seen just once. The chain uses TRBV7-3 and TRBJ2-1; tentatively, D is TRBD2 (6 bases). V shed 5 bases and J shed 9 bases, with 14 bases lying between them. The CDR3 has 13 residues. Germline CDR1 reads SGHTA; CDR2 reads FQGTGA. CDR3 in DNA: TGTGCCAGCAGCCGACTAGTTCAAAGTGAGCAGTTCTTC. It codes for CASSRLVQSEQFF.

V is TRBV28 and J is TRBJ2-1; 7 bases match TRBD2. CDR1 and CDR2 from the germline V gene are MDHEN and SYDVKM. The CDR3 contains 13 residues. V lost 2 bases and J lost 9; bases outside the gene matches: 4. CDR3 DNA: TGTGCCAGCAGTTTAATTAGGACTAGTGAGCAGTTCTTC. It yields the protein CASSLIRTSEQFF.

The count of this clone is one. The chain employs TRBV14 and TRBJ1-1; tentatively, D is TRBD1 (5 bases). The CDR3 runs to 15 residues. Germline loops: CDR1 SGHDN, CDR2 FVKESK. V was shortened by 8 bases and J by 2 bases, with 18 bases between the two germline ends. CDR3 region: CASSPGGRANTEAFF. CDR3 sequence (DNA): TGTGCCAGCTCTCCCGGTGGCAGGGCTAACACTGAAGCTTTCTTT.

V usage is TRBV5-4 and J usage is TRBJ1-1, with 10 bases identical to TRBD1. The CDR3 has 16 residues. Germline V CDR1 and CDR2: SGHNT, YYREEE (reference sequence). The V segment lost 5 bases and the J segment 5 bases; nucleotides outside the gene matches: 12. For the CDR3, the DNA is TGTGCCAGCAGTACCCGACAGGGGGCGCGGGGGACTGAAGCTTTCTTT. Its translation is CASSTRQGARGTEAFF. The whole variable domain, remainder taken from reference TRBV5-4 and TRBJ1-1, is ETGVTQSPTHLIKTRGQQVTLRCSSQSGHNTVSWYQQALGQGPQFIFQYYREEENGRGNFPPRFSGLQFPNYSSELNVNALELDDSALYLCASSTRQGARGTEAFFGQGTRLTVV.

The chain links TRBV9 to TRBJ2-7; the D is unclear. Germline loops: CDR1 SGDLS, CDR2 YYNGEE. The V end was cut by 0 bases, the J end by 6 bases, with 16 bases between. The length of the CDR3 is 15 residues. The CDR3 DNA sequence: TGTGCCAGCAGCGTAGGAGCCAGAGGTGTCGGCGAGCAGTACTTC. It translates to CASSVGARGVGEQYF.

CDR3 coding DNA: TGTGCCAGCAGCCGACTCGCCTCTAACTATGGCTACACCTTC. Residues: CASSRLASNYGYTF. The chain has TRBV5-4 and TRBJ1-2; no firm D call. CDR1 is SGHNT and CDR2 is YYREEE in the germline V gene (reference sequence). This CDR3 has 14 residues. V shed 4 bases and J shed 0 bases, with 10 bases lying between them. Filled out from reference TRBV5-4 and TRBJ1-2, the complete variable domain reads ETGVTQSPTHLIKTRGQQVTLRCSSQSGHNTVSWYQQALGQGPQFIFQYYREEENGRGNFPPRFSGLQFPNYSSELNVNALELDDSALYLCASSRLASNYGYTFGSGTRLTVV.

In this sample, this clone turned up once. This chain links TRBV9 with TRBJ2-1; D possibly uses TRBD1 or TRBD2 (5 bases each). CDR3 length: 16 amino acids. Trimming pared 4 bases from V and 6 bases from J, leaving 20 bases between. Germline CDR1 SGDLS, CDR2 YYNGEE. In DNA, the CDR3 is TGTGCCAGCAGCCGGGACGGCAGAGTTGGGCCCAATGAGCAGTTCTTC. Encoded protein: CASSRDGRVGPNEQFF.

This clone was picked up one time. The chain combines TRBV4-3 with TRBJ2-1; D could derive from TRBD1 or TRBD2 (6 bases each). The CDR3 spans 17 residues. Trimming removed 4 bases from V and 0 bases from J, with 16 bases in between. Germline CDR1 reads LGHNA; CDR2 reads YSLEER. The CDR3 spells CASSRRRDTLSYNEQFF. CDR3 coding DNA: TGCGCCAGCAGCCGACGGAGGGACACCCTCTCCTACAATGAGCAGTTCTTC.

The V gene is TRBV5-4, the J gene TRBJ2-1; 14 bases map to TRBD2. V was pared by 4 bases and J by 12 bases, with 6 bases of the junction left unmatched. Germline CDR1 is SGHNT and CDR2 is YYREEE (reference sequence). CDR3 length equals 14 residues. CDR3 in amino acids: CASSIQGTSGRQFF. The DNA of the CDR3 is TGTGCCAGCAGCATACAAGGGACTAGCGGGAGGCAGTTCTTC. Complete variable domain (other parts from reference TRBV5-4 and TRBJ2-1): ETGVTQSPTHLIKTRGQQVTLRCSSQSGHNTVSWYQQALGQGPQFIFQYYREEENGRGNFPPRFSGLQFPNYSSELNVNALELDDSALYLCASSIQGTSGRQFFGPGTRLTVL.

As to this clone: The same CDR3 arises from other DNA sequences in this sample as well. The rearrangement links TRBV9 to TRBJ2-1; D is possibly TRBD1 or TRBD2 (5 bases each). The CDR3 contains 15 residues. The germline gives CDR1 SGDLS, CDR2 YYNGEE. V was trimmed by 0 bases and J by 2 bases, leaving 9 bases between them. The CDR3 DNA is TGTGCCAGCAGCGTAGCGGGGACCCCCTACAATGAGCAGTTCTTC. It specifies CASSVAGTPYNEQFF.

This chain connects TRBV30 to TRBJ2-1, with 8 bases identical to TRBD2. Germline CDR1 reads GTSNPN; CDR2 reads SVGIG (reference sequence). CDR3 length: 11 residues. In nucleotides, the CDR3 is TGTGCTTCGGGGGGGCTCGATGAGCAGTTCTTC. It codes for CASGGLDEQFF. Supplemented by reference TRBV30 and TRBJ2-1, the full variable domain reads SQTIHQWPATLVQPVGSPLSLECTVEGTSNPNLYWYRQAAGRGLQLLFYSVGIGQISSEVPQNLSASRPQDRQFILSSKKLLLSDSGFYLCASGGLDEQFFGPGTRLTVL.